Listed here are 4 T cell receptor beta chains from one sample, sequenced in a study of control samples from healthy donors and cancer patients (dated by TCRdb to the early 2020s). Receptor amplification or capture employed the immunoSEQ multiplex PCR assay. TCRdb holds this immuneACCESS table with in-frame rearrangements only. Some clones are missing; in checked studies, unresolved V genes explain under half, and the rest has no known cause. Across this sample there are over 150,000 clones, with approximately 96% seen only once. Of the sample, approximately 1% is held by the ten largest clones. Material for sequencing was blood. The source is a woman aged 25 to 45 in good health.

The rearrangement joins TRBV6-5 to TRBJ2-5, with 7 bases fitting TRBD2. The germline CDR1 and CDR2 sequences are MNHEY and SVGAGI. The CDR3 spans 15 residues. Germline trimming cut 5 bases from V and 7 bases from J; bases unmatched to any gene: 13. This chain's CDR3 is CASSLGEGLVGTQYF. The CDR3 bases are TGTGCCAGCAGTCTGGGGGAGGGCCTGGTTGGGACCCAGTACTTC.

This rearrangement joins TRBV28 to TRBJ1-5; possible D gene TRBD1, 5 bases. Trimming took 6 bases from V and 6 from J, leaving 15 bases between them. Germline values: CDR1 MDHEN, CDR2 SYDVKM. The CDR3 has 14 amino acids. The CDR3 loop is CASRDTKRLQPQHF. CDR3 in DNA: TGTGCCAGCAGGGACACGAAAAGACTTCAGCCCCAGCATTTT. The full variable domain, with the rest looked up from reference TRBV28 and TRBJ1-5, is DVKVTQSSRYLVKRTGEKVFLECVQDMDHENMFWYRQDPGLGLRLIYFSYDVKMKEKGDIPEGYSVSREKKERFSLILESASTNQTSMYLCASRDTKRLQPQHFGDGTRLSIL.

V and J are TRBV7-2 and TRBJ1-1; D unresolved. The CDR3 extends over 13 amino acids. Trimming stripped 3 bases from V and 4 bases from J, with 9 bases between. Germline lookup yields CDR1 SGHTA and CDR2 FQGNSA. CDR3 nucleotides: TGTGCCAGCAGCTTGAGGCGTTCCACTGAAGCTTTCTTT. It is translated as CASSLRRSTEAFF.

This clone was seen a handful of times. V usage is TRBV19 and J usage is TRBJ1-5; possibly TRBD1 for D (6 bases). In germline, CDR1 is LNHDA, CDR2 SQIVND (reference sequence). CDR3 length: 14 amino acids. V dropped 8 bases and J dropped 4 bases, with 15 bases sitting between them. In nucleotides, the CDR3 is TGTGCCAGTTGGACGAGGGGGTCTAATCAGCCCCAGCATTTT. As protein: CASWTRGSNQPQHF. Full variable domain (rest looked up from reference TRBV19 and TRBJ1-5): DGGITQSPKYLFRKEGQNVTLSCEQNLNHDAMYWYRQDPGQGLRLIYYSQIVNDFQKGDIAEGYSVSREKKESFPLTVTSAQKNPTAFYLCASWTRGSNQPQHFGDGTRLSIL.